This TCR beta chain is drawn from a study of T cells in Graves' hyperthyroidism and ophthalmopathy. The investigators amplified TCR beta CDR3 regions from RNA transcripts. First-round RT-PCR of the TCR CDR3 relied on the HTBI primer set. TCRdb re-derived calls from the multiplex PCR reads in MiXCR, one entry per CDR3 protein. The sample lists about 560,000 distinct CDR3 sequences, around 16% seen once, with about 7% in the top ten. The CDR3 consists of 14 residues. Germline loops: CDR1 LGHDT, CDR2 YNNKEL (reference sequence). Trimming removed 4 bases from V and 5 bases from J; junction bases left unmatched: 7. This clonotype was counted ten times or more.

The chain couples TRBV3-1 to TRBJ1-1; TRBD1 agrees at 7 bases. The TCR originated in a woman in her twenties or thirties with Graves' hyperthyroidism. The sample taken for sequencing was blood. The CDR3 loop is CASSPQTGITEAFF. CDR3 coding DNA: TGTGCCAGCAGCCCCCAGACAGGGATTACTGAAGCTTTCTTT.